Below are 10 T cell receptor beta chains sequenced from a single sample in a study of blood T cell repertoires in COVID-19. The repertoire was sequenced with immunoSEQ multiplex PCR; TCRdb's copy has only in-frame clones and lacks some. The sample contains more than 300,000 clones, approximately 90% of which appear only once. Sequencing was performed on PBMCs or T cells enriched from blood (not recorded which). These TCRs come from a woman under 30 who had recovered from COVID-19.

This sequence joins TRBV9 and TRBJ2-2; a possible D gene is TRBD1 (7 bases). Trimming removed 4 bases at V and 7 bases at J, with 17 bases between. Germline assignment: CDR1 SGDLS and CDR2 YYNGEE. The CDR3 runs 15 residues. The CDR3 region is CASSSHRGGIGELFF. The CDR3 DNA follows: TGTGCCAGCAGCTCCCACAGGGGAGGTATCGGGGAGCTGTTTTTT.

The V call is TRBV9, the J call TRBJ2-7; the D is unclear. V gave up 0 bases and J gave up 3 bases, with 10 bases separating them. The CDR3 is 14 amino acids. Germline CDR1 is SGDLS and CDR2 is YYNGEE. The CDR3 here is CASSVEPLYYEQYF. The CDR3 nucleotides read TGTGCCAGCAGCGTAGAGCCCCTATACTACGAGCAGTACTTC.

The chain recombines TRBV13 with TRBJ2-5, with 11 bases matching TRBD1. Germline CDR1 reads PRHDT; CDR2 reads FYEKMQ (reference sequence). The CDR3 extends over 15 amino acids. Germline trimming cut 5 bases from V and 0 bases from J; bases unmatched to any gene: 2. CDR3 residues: CASSAGQGDQETQYF. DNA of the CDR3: TGTGCCAGCAGCGCGGGACAGGGGGACCAAGAGACCCAGTACTTC.

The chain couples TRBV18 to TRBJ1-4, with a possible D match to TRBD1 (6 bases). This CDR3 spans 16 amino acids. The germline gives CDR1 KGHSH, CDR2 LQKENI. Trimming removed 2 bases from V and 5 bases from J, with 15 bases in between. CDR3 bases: TGTGCCAGCTCACCATCGACAGGTGCTCTCAATGAAAAACTGTTTTTT. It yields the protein CASSPSTGALNEKLFF. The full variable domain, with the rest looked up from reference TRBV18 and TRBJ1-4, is NAGVMQNPRHLVRRRGQEARLRCSPMKGHSHVYWYRQLPEEGLKFMVYLQKENIIDESGMPKERFSAEFPKEGPSILRIQQVVRGDSAAYFCASSPSTGALNEKLFFGSGTQLSVL.

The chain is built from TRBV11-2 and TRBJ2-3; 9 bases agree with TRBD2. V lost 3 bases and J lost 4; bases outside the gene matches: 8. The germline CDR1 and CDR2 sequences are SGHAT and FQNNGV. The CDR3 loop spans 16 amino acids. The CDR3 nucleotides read TGTGCCAGCAGCTTCCGGGCGGGAGGGCCGGCAGATACGCAGTATTTT. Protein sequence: CASSFRAGGPADTQYF.

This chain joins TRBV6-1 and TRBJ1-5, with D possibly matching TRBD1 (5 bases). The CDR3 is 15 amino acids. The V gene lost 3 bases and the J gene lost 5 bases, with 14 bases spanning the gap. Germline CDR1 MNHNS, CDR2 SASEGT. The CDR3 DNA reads TGTGCCAGCAGTGACCTACGGGGGGACTATCAGCCCCAGCATTTT. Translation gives CASSDLRGDYQPQHF.

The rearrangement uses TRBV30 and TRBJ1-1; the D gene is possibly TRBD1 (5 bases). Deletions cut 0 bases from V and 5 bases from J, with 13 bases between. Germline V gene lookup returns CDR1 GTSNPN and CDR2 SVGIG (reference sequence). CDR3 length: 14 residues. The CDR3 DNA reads TGTGCCTGGAGTGTAGCGGGAGGGGTGACTGAAGCTTTCTTT. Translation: CAWSVAGGVTEAFF.

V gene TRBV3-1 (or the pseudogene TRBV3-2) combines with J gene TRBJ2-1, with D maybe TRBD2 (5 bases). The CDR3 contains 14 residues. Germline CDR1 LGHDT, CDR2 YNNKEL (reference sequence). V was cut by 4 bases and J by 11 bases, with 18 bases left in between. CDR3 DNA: TGTGCCAGCAGCCGCACGGCTCTAGCTCTTAAGCAGTTCTTC. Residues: CASSRTALALKQFF.

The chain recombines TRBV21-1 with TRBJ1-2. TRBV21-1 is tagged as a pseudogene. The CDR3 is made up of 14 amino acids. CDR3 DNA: TGTGCCAGCAGCCCCAGCGTCCGGAACTATGGCTACACCTTC. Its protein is CASSPSVRNYGYTF.

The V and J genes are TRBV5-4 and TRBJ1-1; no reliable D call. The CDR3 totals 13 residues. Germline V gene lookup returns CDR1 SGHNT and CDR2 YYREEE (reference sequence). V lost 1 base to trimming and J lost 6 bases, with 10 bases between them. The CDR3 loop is CASSLNLSPEAFF. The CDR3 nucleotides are TGTGCCAGCAGCTTGAATCTGTCCCCTGAAGCTTTCTTT.